This T cell receptor beta chain was identified during a study of CD8 T cells in Susac syndrome. Reverse transcription used roughly 0.5 to 1 ug RNA and random hexamers. The TCR beta CDR3 was amplified by immunoSEQ multiplex PCR across 54 Vbeta, 13 Jbeta. TCRdb used MiXCR to reprocess the immunoSEQ multiplex PCR reads, holding one entry per CDR3 protein. Of around 130,000 distinct CDR3 sequences in the sample, 94% were seen once. CD8+ and CD4+ blood T cells underwent TCR beta sequencing. Matching for age and sex applied to the controls, who were healthy donors. TEMRA cells were FACS-enriched, while CD8+ and CD4+ T cells were negatively isolated. V was clipped by 0 bases and J by 8 bases, with 10 bases between them. The CDR3 has 13 residues. Per germline, CDR1 LGHNA and CDR2 YSLEER.

The chain is built from TRBV4-3 and TRBJ1-2; D ambiguous. The receptor was isolated from a human donor in good health. Source material: CD4+ T cells from PBMCs. CDR3 sequence (DNA): TGCGCCAGCAGCCAAGATCTAGGATGGGGCTACACCTTC. Its protein is CASSQDLGWGYTF.